This T cell receptor (beta chain) appears in the sequencing data of a study of Ad26.COV2.S vaccination and SARS-CoV-2 variants. Study background: In the COV1001 trial, the donor was in the Ad26.COV2.S arm. Study-level findings and limits: Researchers reported similar non-spike TCR breadth in vaccine and placebo recipients.

Trimming took off 3 bases at V and 1 base at J, with 7 bases between the two ends. Germline CDR1 is SGHAT and CDR2 is FQNNGV. This CDR3 is 15 amino acids long. As concerns this clone: Its specificity is unknown.

The treatment: roughly 19 received Ad26.COV2.S at low or high dose, single or two shots; about 5 received placebo; per-sample allocation not given. Samples came from day 63 after the first vaccine or placebo injection. Sequencing used immunoSEQ multiplex PCR; TCRdb keeps in-frame clones, though not all of them. The sample records about 680,000 clones, roughly nine tenths being singletons. The receptor was isolated from a person aged 18-60 years who received the Ad26.COV2.S COVID-19 vaccine or a placebo. Material: peripheral blood, obtained in a trial of Ad26.COV2.S vaccine versus placebo. The rearrangement joins TRBV11-2 to TRBJ1-6; unclear D gene. The chain's CDR3 is CASSFRGSYNSPLHF. CDR3 nucleotides: TGTGCCAGCAGCTTCCGGGGTTCCTATAATTCACCCCTCCACTTT.